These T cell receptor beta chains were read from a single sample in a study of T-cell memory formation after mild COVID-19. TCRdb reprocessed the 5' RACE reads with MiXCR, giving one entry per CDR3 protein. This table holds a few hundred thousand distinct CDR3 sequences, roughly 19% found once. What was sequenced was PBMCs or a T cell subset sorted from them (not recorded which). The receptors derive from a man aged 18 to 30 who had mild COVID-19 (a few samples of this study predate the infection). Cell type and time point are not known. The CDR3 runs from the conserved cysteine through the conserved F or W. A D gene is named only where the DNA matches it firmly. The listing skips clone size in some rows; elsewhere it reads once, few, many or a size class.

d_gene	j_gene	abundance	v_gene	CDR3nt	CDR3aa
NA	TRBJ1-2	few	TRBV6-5	TGTGCCAGCGGAGCGGGACTTCTCTATGGCTACACCTTC	CASGAGLLYGYTF
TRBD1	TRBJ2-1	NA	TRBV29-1	TGCAGCGGACAGGGTCTCACCTACAATGAGCAGTTCTTC	CSGQGLTYNEQFF
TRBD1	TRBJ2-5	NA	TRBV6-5	TGTGCCAGCAGTTCCGACAGGGGGAGGAGAGAGACCCAGTACTTC	CASSSDRGRRETQYF
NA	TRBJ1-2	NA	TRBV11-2	TGTGCCAGCAGCGAACCGGGACGGGGGAACTATGGCTACACCTTC	CASSEPGRGNYGYTF
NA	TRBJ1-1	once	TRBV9	TGTGCCAGCAGCGTAGTTAGGAGTGAAGCTTTCTTT	CASSVVRSEAFF
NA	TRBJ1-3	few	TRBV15	TGTGCCACCAGCAGAGTCTCCGAGTACTCTGGAAACACCATATATTTT	CATSRVSEYSGNTIYF
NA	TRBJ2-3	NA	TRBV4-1	TGCGCCAGCAGCCAGATAACAGATACGCAGTATTTT	CASSQITDTQYF
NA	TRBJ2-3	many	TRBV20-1	TGCAGTGCCCCCCCTTTAGTGCTCCACACAGATACGCAGTATTTT	CSAPPLVLHTDTQYF
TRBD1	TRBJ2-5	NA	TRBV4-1	TGCGCCAGCAGCGGACGGGACAGCCAAGAGACCCAGTACTTC	CASSGRDSQETQYF
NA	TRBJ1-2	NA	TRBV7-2	TGTGCCAGCAGCCCCGGGGGGCGGAACTATGGCTACACCTTC	CASSPGGRNYGYTF
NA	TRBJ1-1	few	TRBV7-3	TGTGCCAGCAGCTTAACCAAGAACACTGAAGCTTTCTTT	CASSLTKNTEAFF
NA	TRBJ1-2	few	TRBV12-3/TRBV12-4	TGTGCCAGCAGTTTCGGGGAGAACTATGGCTACACCTTC	CASSFGENYGYTF
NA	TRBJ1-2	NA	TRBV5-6	TGTGCCAGCAGCTTGGTACAGGGTAACTATGGCTACACCTTC	CASSLVQGNYGYTF
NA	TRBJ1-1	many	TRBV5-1	TGCGCCAGCAGCCCCCCGGGGAACACTGAAGCTTTCTTT	CASSPPGNTEAFF
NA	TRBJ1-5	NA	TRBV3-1	TGTGCCAGCAGCCAAGAGGGGGTGGCTCAGCCCCAGCATTTT	CASSQEGVAQPQHF
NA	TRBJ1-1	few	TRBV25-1	TGTGCCAGCAGTGAATCTGAGGGCACTGAAGCTTTCTTT	CASSESEGTEAFF
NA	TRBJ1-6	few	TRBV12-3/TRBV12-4	TGTGCCAGCAGTTCAAACGCGAATTCACCCCTCCACTTT	CASSSNANSPLHF
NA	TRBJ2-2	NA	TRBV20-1	TGCAGTGCTGGGGGCCGATACACCGGGGAGCTGTTTTTT	CSAGGRYTGELFF
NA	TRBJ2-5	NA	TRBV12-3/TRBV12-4	TGTGCCAGCACCCATGCCCATAAAGAGACCCAGTACTTC	CASTHAHKETQYF
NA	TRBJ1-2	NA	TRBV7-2	TGTGCCAGCAGCTTAGAGGGCAGGGAGAACTATGGCTACACCTTC	CASSLEGRENYGYTF
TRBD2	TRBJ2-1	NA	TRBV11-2	TGTGCCAGCAGCTTTTTAGCGGGGGGGGACAATGAGCAGTTCTTC	CASSFLAGGDNEQFF
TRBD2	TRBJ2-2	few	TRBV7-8	TGTGCCAGCAGCTCGGCAGGGACTAGCGGGGCCGACGGGGAGCTGTTTTTT	CASSSAGTSGADGELFF
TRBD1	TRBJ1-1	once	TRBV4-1	TGCGCCAGCAGCCGCCGGGACAGCGAAGTCGCTGAAGCTTTCTTT	CASSRRDSEVAEAFF